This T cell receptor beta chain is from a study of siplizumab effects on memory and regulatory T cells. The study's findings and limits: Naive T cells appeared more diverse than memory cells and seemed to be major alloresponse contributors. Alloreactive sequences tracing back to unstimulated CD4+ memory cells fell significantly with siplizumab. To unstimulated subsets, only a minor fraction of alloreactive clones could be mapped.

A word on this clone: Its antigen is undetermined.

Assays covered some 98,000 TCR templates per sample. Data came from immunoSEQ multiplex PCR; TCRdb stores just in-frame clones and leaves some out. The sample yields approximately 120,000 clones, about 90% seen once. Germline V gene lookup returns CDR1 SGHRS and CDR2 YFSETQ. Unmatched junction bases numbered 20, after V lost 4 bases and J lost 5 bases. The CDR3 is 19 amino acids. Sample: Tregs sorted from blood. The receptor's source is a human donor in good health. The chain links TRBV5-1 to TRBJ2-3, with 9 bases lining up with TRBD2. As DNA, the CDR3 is TGCGCCAGCAGCCCCTGGAGGGGGACTAGCAATAGGCCGGAAGATACGCAGTATTTT. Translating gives CASSPWRGTSNRPEDTQYF.